These 30 T cell receptor beta chains originate from one sample sequenced in a study of breast tumors, draining lymph nodes, adjacent tissues. Breast cancer patients provided tissue from their axillary draining lymph nodes. TCRdb reanalysed the multiplex PCR reads using MiXCR and keeps one entry per CDR3 protein. The table has around 150,000 distinct CDR3 sequences, about 22% seen once; the top ten hold under 3%. Sequencing input: axillary lymph node tissue. The receptors come from a female donor with breast cancer. Some clones in this sample may be carry-over from other donors' samples.

This clonotype was counted at least ten times. The chain recombines TRBV9 with TRBJ2-3; 11 bases agree with TRBD2. The CDR3 is 15 residues long. The trim removed 4 bases at V and 6 bases at J, leaving 7 bases unmatched. CDR1 is SGDLS, CDR2 YYNGEE, per germline. In DNA form, the CDR3 reads TGTGCCAGCAGCCGCGGACTAGCGGGTCAGGATACGCAGTATTTT. Residues: CASSRGLAGQDTQYF.

At least ten counts were recorded for this clonotype. This chain links TRBV20-1 with TRBJ2-3, with 11 bases that match TRBD2. Germline values: CDR1 DFQATT, CDR2 SNEGSKA (reference sequence). Germline trimming cut 3 bases from V and 3 bases from J; bases unmatched to any gene: 5. The length of the CDR3 is 15 residues. CDR3 protein: CSASLSSGRTDTQYF. DNA for the CDR3: TGCAGTGCTAGTCTTTCTAGCGGGAGGACAGATACGCAGTATTTT.

In this sample, this clonotype turned up a few times. The chain uses TRBV12-3 or TRBV12-4 and TRBJ1-1; D gene uncertain. Trimming cost V 2 bases and J 0 bases, with 4 bases left between them. The CDR3 has 13 residues. The CDR3 loop is CASSLILNTEAFF. The CDR3, as DNA: TGTGCCAGCAGTTTAATATTGAACACTGAAGCTTTCTTT.

The chain carries TRBV11-3 and TRBJ2-1; 11 bases are shared with TRBD2. The CDR3 covers 14 residues. Germline CDR1 reads SGHNT; CDR2 reads YENEEA. The V segment lost 8 bases and the J segment 9 bases; nucleotides outside the gene matches: 9. Here the CDR3 reads CASGSGRAGVEQFF. In nucleotides, the CDR3 is TGTGCCAGCGGTAGCGGGAGGGCCGGAGTTGAGCAGTTCTTC.

The chain has TRBV19 and TRBJ2-1, with D possibly being TRBD2 (5 bases). Per the germline V gene, CDR1 is LNHDA and CDR2 is SQIVND (reference sequence). This CDR3 comprises 15 residues. The ends were cut back, 5 bases at V and 9 bases at J, with 20 bases in the middle. CDR3 sequence reads: CASSPTGGLSSEQFF. CDR3 in DNA: TGTGCCAGTAGTCCAACGGGCGGGCTGAGCAGTGAGCAGTTCTTC. Full variable domain (rest looked up from reference TRBV19 and TRBJ2-1): DGGITQSPKYLFRKEGQNVTLSCEQNLNHDAMYWYRQDPGQGLRLIYYSQIVNDFQKGDIAEGYSVSREKKESFPLTVTSAQKNPTAFYLCASSPTGGLSSEQFFGPGTRLTVL.

At least ten counts were recorded for this clonotype. The V gene is TRBV20-1, the J gene TRBJ2-3; 7 nucleotides align to TRBD2. Germline trimming cut 3 bases from V and 0 bases from J; bases unmatched to any gene: 9. CDR1 and CDR2 from the germline V gene are DFQATT and SNEGSKA (reference sequence). The CDR3 spans 16 residues. CDR3 loop: CSARAPGGSSTDTQYF. The CDR3 DNA follows: TGCAGTGCTAGGGCGCCGGGGGGTTCTAGCACAGATACGCAGTATTTT.

Of note for this clonotype: A junction end diverges from the germline sequence, so it may reflect a read error. The rearrangement uses TRBV28 and TRBJ2-7, with 10 bases matching TRBD1. This CDR3 is 17 amino acids long. CDR1 is MDHEN, CDR2 SYDVKM, per germline. The CDR3 coding sequence is TGTGCCAGCGGTTTCGGGGGGGGGACAGGGGTCTCCTACGAGCAGTACTTC. Protein sequence: CASGFGGGTGVSYEQYF.

This clonotype has a count of ten or more. This chain uses TRBV15 with TRBJ2-7; the D gene is possibly TRBD2 (5 bases). This CDR3 is built from 14 residues. Per the germline V gene, CDR1 is LNHNV and CDR2 is YYDKDF (reference sequence). The V and J ends lost 0 bases and 2 bases respectively, with 8 bases between them. The CDR3 loop reads CATSREVAPYEQYF. The CDR3 DNA reads as TGTGCCACCAGCAGAGAAGTAGCGCCCTACGAGCAGTACTTC.

CDR3 amino acids: CASSTPGLLTDTQYF. CDR3 bases: TGTGCCAGCAGTACCCCGGGACTCTTAACAGATACGCAGTATTTT. This chain joins TRBV6-6 and TRBJ2-3; a possible D gene is TRBD2 (6 bases). Germline V gene data show CDR1 as MNHNY and CDR2 as SVGAGI (reference sequence). This CDR3 spans 15 amino acids. Trimming removed 5 bases from V and 3 bases from J, with 15 bases in between.

Comment on this clonotype: At one boundary the junction diverges from the germline segment, which might be a read error. The chain couples TRBV28 to TRBJ2-7; 9 positions match TRBD1. The CDR3 is 13 residues long. Germline V gene data show CDR1 as MDHEN and CDR2 as SYDVKM. This CDR3 is CAGSLGGQGEQYF. Written as DNA, the CDR3 is TGTGCCGGCAGTTTAGGGGGACAGGGCGAGCAGTACTTC.

The chain uses TRBV18 and TRBJ1-4; D not resolved. The CDR3 sequence is 19 residues long. Germline V gives CDR1 KGHSH, CDR2 LQKENI. V dropped 2 bases and J dropped 3 bases, with 22 bases sitting between them. The CDR3 loop is CASSPRSARGALANEKLFF. Here the CDR3 DNA reads TGTGCCAGCTCACCAAGGAGTGCGCGGGGAGCTCTTGCTAATGAAAAACTGTTTTTT.

About this clonotype itself: This may stem from a read error, because a much larger clone lies one nucleotide away. The chain combines TRBV6-4 with TRBJ2-5; D may be TRBD1 or TRBD2 (6 bases each). Trimming removed 2 bases from V and 9 bases from J, with 31 bases in between. CDR3 length equals 19 residues. The germline V gene encodes CDR1 MRHNA and CDR2 SNTAGT. CDR3 in DNA: TGTGCCAGCAGTGACGCCGCCCAAGCAACAGGGTTGTTCGGGGAGGCCCAGTACTTC. Protein: CASSDAAQATGLFGEAQYF.

On this clonotype: This may arise from a read error, as a much more abundant clone is one base away. The rearrangement links TRBV27 to TRBJ2-7; possible D gene TRBD2, 7 bases. The CDR3 consists of 14 residues. CDR1 and CDR2 (germline): MNHEY, SMNVEV (reference sequence). The CDR3 nucleotides are TGTGCCAGCAGTCCCTGGGGAGGGGGATACGAGCAGTGCTTC. Its protein is CASSPWGGGYEQCF.

This clonotype was recorded many times. This sequence joins TRBV3-1 and TRBJ2-7; 10 bases map to TRBD2. Germline CDR1 and CDR2: LGHDT and YNNKEL (reference sequence). Unmatched junction bases numbered 8, after V lost 0 bases and J lost 3 bases. The CDR3 runs 17 residues. The CDR3: CASSQDTGTSAFYEQYF. The CDR3 coding sequence is TGTGCCAGCAGCCAAGATACGGGGACTAGCGCTTTCTACGAGCAGTACTTC.

This clonotype came up many times. The chain uses TRBV3-1 and TRBJ2-2; no definite D call. Germline lookup yields CDR1 LGHDT and CDR2 YNNKEL (reference sequence). The V end was cut by 2 bases, the J end by 5 bases, with 0 bases between. The CDR3 runs 11 residues. The chain's CDR3 is CASSQTGELFF. The CDR3 nucleotides are TGTGCCAGCAGCCAAACCGGGGAGCTGTTTTTT.

This clonotype was observed at least ten times. The chain is built from TRBV28 and TRBJ2-5; perhaps TRBD2 as D (5 bases). Germline V gene sequence: CDR1 MDHEN, CDR2 SYDVKM. The V end was cut by 6 bases, the J end by 5 bases, with 10 bases between. The CDR3 has 12 amino acids. The CDR3 DNA follows: TGTGCCAGCAGGAGAGGGTTCGAGACCCAGTACTTC. It translates to CASRRGFETQYF.

The DNA of the CDR3 is TGCAGTGCTATCACACTATGGAGCTCCGACGATGAGCAGTTCTTC. Its translation: CSAITLWSSDDEQFF. The rearrangement links TRBV20-1 to TRBJ2-1; D gene uncertain. Germline assignment: CDR1 DFQATT and CDR2 SNEGSKA (reference sequence). V lost 4 bases to trimming and J lost 8 bases, with 21 bases between them. The CDR3 consists of 15 residues.

For the CDR3, the DNA is TGTGCCATCGGCACAGGGTACGAGCAGTACTTC. Protein sequence: CAIGTGYEQYF. This chain uses TRBV10-3 with TRBJ2-7, with TRBD1 as a possible D gene (6 bases). V lost 8 bases and J lost 4, with 9 bases in between. Germline loops: CDR1 ENHRY, CDR2 SYGVKD. The length of the CDR3 is 11 residues.

This clonotype has ten or more counts. The chain carries TRBV5-6 and TRBJ1-3; no firm D call. The CDR3 loop spans 14 amino acids. V was shortened by 4 bases and J by 3 bases, with 11 bases between the two germline ends. Germline assignment: CDR1 SGHDT and CDR2 YYEEEE. The CDR3 sequence is CASSLDGVGNTIYF. CDR3 sequence (DNA): TGTGCCAGCAGCCTAGATGGGGTTGGAAACACCATATATTTT.

This clonotype appeared many times. V and J are TRBV11-2 and TRBJ2-1; no definite D call. Per germline, CDR1 SGHAT and CDR2 FQNNGV. Trimming pared 0 bases from V and 6 bases from J, leaving 6 bases between. This CDR3 has 13 amino acids. The CDR3 sequence is CASSLERLNEQFF. Here the CDR3 DNA reads TGTGCCAGCAGCTTAGAACGACTCAATGAGCAGTTCTTC.

Comment on this clonotype: This may arise from a read error, as a much more abundant clone is one base away. This chain joins TRBV20-1 and TRBJ2-1, with 15 bases aligning to TRBD2. The J segment lost 9 bases and the V segment lost 6 bases, leaving 6 bases of the junction unmatched. The CDR3 extends over 14 amino acids. From germline, CDR1 is DFQATT and CDR2 SNEGSKA (reference sequence). CDR3 residues: CSARTSGRGVEQFF. The CDR3, as DNA: TGCAGTGCCCGGACTAGCGGGAGGGGGGTTGAGCAGTTCTTC.

This clonotype was seen many times. The gene calls are TRBV5-8 and TRBJ2-3; D is perhaps TRBD2 (5 bases). This CDR3 region has 14 residues. Trimming removed 0 bases at V and 4 bases at J, with 9 bases between. CDR1 SGHTS and CDR2 YDEGEE come from the germline V gene. CDR3 amino acids: CASSLGGVADTQYF. The CDR3 coding sequence is TGTGCCAGCAGCTTGGGGGGAGTGGCAGATACGCAGTATTTT.

The sample holds many counts of this clonotype. The chain employs TRBV29-1 and TRBJ1-5, with a tentative D call TRBD1 (5 bases). Germline CDR1 reads SQVTM; CDR2 reads ANQGSEA. CDR3 length: 15 residues. V lost 4 bases, J lost 0 bases, and 13 bases lay in between. The DNA of the CDR3 is TGCAGCGTTGGGGCATCGACAGATAGCAATCAGCCCCAGCATTTT. Translated, it gives CSVGASTDSNQPQHF. Combining the CDR3 with reference TRBV29-1 and TRBJ1-5 gives the whole variable domain SAVISQKPSRDICQRGTSLTIQCQVDSQVTMMFWYRQQPGQSLTLIATANQGSEATYESGFVIDKFPISRPNLTFSTLTVSNMSPEDSSIYLCSVGASTDSNQPQHFGDGTRLSIL.

There are many counts of this clonotype. The chain links TRBV13 to TRBJ2-3; no clear D gene. The CDR3 is made up of 13 amino acids. Trimming pared 4 bases from V and 0 bases from J, leaving 5 bases between. The germline V gene encodes CDR1 PRHDT and CDR2 FYEKMQ (reference sequence). CDR3 DNA sequence: TGTGCCAGCAGCTCCATTAGCACAGATACGCAGTATTTT. Its translation: CASSSISTDTQYF.

Ten or more counts support this clonotype. The J gene is TRBJ2-1, the V gene TRBV20-1; the D gene is possibly TRBD2 (6 bases). Germline assignment: CDR1 DFQATT and CDR2 SNEGSKA (reference sequence). The V end lost 5 bases, the J end lost 7 bases, and 18 bases lay between the germline ends. This CDR3 has 14 amino acids. The CDR3 region is CSAAGLLRENEQFF. In DNA, the CDR3 is TGCAGTGCTGCGGGGTTACTTCGGGAGAATGAGCAGTTCTTC.

The table lists this clonotype with many counts. The chain employs TRBV6-5 and TRBJ2-1; TRBD2 matches 12 bases. The trim removed 2 bases at V and 7 bases at J, leaving 3 bases unmatched. This CDR3 has 15 residues. The germline V gene has CDR1 MNHEY and CDR2 SVGAGI. CDR3 coding DNA: TGTGCCAGCAGTTACACTAGCGGGAGGAGGAATGAGCAGTTCTTC. Its protein is CASSYTSGRRNEQFF.

This clonotype appeared many times. The V gene is TRBV7-2, the J gene TRBJ2-7; D is unclear. V lost 4 bases, J lost 2 bases, and 15 bases lay in between. This CDR3 is 15 amino acids long. From germline, CDR1 is SGHTA and CDR2 FQGNSA. CDR3 sequence (DNA): TGTGCCAGCAGCTACCAAACGTCACCGACCTACGAGCAGTACTTC. Amino acid sequence: CASSYQTSPTYEQYF.

This clonotype has ten or more counts. The V and J genes are TRBV12-3 or TRBV12-4 and TRBJ2-7; 10 positions match TRBD1. The trim removed 5 bases at V and 7 bases at J, leaving 8 bases unmatched. CDR3 length: 14 amino acids. The CDR3 sequence is CASSLGTGVGEQYF. CDR3 DNA sequence: TGTGCCAGCAGTCTCGGGACAGGGGTTGGTGAGCAGTACTTC.

The CDR3 bases are TGTGCCAGCAGTTACGACAGGAGCAATGAGCAGTTCTTC. This encodes CASSYDRSNEQFF. The chain combines TRBV6-6 with TRBJ2-1; D possibly corresponds to TRBD1 (6 bases). This CDR3 comprises 13 residues. V shed 2 bases and J shed 6 bases, with 8 bases lying between them. CDR1 MNHNY and CDR2 SVGAGI come from the germline V gene (reference sequence).

This clonotype was counted at least ten times. This chain uses TRBV6-6 with TRBJ2-7; possible D gene TRBD2, 6 bases. The CDR3 length is 12 residues. Germline V gives CDR1 MNHNY, CDR2 SVGAGI (reference sequence). The V and J ends lost 10 bases and 0 bases respectively, with 10 bases between them. The CDR3: CATRGTSYEQYF. The CDR3, as DNA: TGTGCCACCCGGGGGACCTCCTACGAGCAGTACTTC.